Listed here are 7 T cell receptor beta chains from one sample, sequenced in a study of vaccination and CD4 T cells after COVID-19 (dated 2022 in TCRdb). The treatment or condition label on this specimen signifies: roughly 10-day PBMC culture with coronavirus spike peptide pools or control peptides (ViraFEST assay). No cognate antigen is known for these TCRs. Libraries came from PCR. Instrument on record: Illumina iSeq 100. DNA from cultured CD4+ T cells underwent TCR sequencing with the Oncomine TCR Beta short-read assay at the Johns Hopkins FTIC core. TCRdb passed the public sequencing reads through fastp at Q25 and MiXCR, retaining productive beta sequences. Every distinct CDR3 protein forms one entry, paired with its most common genes and DNA. Within this sample are nearly 15,000 distinct CDR3 sequences, with about four fifths of them counted one time only. The top ten constitute roughly 9.1% of the sample.

This material consisted of CD4+ T cells from blood, cultured in vitro, taken after SARS-CoV-2 vaccination. The receptors derive from a human donor who received a COVID-19 vaccine.

V gene TRBV20-1 combines with J gene TRBJ1-1; 7 bases align to TRBD1. The CDR3 has 13 residues. Per the germline V gene, CDR1 is DFQATT and CDR2 is SNEGSKA (reference sequence). V was pared by 0 bases and J by 7 bases, with 5 bases of the junction left unmatched. The CDR3, as DNA: TGCAGTGCTAGAGATAGGGGGCTTGGTGAAGCTTTCTTT. Residues: CSARDRGLGEAFF.

The chain carries TRBV19 and TRBJ1-5, with no clear D. Germline values: CDR1 LNHDA, CDR2 SQIVND (reference sequence). This CDR3 comprises 16 residues. V shed 6 bases and J shed 0 bases, with 15 bases lying between them. Here the CDR3 reads CASSDGPRNSNQPQHF. DNA of the CDR3: TGTGCCAGTAGCGACGGACCGAGAAATAGCAATCAGCCCCAGCATTTT.

The CDR3 DNA reads as TGCAGTGCTAGAGATATGGGTCTGACAGCGATGAACACTGAAGCTTTCTTT. This translates into CSARDMGLTAMNTEAFF. The chain carries TRBV20-1 and TRBJ1-1, with D perhaps matching TRBD1 (5 bases). Trimming left V 0 bases short and J 0 bases short, with 17 bases between. The CDR3 length is 17 residues. Germline assignment: CDR1 DFQATT and CDR2 SNEGSKA (reference sequence).

V gene TRBV6-1 combines with J gene TRBJ1-2; 8 positions match TRBD1. CDR1 is MNHNS, CDR2 SASEGT, per germline. V shed 7 bases and J 3 bases; nucleotides not matched to a gene: 7. CDR3 size: 14 residues. The DNA of the CDR3 is TGTGCCAGCAATTGGGAACAGGGGGACTATGGCTACACCTTC. Amino acid sequence: CASNWEQGDYGYTF.

J is TRBJ1-2 and V is TRBV30; the D gene is possibly TRBD1 (5 bases). Germline CDR1 reads GTSNPN; CDR2 reads SVGIG (reference sequence). The CDR3 is 12 amino acids. V was cut by 1 base and J by 7 bases, with 10 bases left in between. CDR3: CAWSAARGGYTF. The CDR3 DNA follows: TGTGCCTGGAGTGCGGCAAGGGGTGGCTACACCTTC.

This clonotype was picked up a small number of times. This chain uses TRBV30 with TRBJ2-3; possibly TRBD1 or TRBD2 for D (6 bases each). The length of the CDR3 is 16 residues. V lost 0 bases, J lost 1 base, and 14 bases lay in between. The germline V gene encodes CDR1 GTSNPN and CDR2 SVGIG (reference sequence). Here the CDR3 DNA reads TGTGCCTGGAGTGTACCATGGGGGGCTGGCACAGATACGCAGTATTTT. Amino acid sequence: CAWSVPWGAGTDTQYF.

This clonotype was seen a single time. The V call is TRBV7-2, the J call TRBJ2-5; 7 bases align to TRBD1. Germline-derived CDR1 and CDR2 are SGHTA and FQGNSA. Trimming removed 5 bases from V and 9 bases from J; junction bases left unmatched: 9. The length of the CDR3 is 13 residues. In nucleotides, the CDR3 is TGTGCCAGCAGCAGGGGACAGAAGCAGGCCCAGTACTTC. This sequence encodes CASSRGQKQAQYF.